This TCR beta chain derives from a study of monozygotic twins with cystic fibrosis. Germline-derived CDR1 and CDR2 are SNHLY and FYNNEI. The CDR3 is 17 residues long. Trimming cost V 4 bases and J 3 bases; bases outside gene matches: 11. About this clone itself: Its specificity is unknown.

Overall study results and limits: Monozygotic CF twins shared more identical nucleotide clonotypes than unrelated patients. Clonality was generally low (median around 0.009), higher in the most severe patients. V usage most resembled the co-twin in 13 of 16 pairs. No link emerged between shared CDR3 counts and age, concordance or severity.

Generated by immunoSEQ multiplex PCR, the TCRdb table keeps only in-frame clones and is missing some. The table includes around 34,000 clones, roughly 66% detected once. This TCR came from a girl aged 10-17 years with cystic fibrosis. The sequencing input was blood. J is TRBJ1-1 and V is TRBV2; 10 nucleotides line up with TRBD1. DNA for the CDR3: TGTGCCAGCAGTGTAGACCGGGACAGGGGATTTTACACTGAAGCTTTCTTT. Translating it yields CASSVDRDRGFYTEAFF.